This is a list of T cell receptor beta chains from one sample in a study of T cell repertoires in cytomegalovirus infection. TCRdb passed the reads through MiXCR, listing each CDR3 protein once. The sample shows approximately 990,000 distinct CDR3 sequences, around 31% of them seen only once. These receptors' targets are unknown. The specimen was cultured CD8+ T cells from PBMCs, collected from culture after CMV antigen stimulation. The receptors derive from a human donor in good health (CMV status not recorded). Some clones in this sample may be carry-over from other donors' samples. Each CDR3 is given with its conserved first and last residue. D genes are given only for firm matches. A row's size may be missing; if present it is once, few, many or a size class.

>NA|TRBV7-2|TRBD1|TRBJ2-3
TGTGCCAGCAGCTCGACAGGGGCAGATACGCAGTATTTT
CASSSTGADTQYF
>many|TRBV7-6|TRBD2|TRBJ2-1
TGTGCCAGCAGCTTTCAGGCTAGCGGGGGGACCAATGAGCAGTTCTTC
CASSFQASGGTNEQFF
>few|TRBV12-3/TRBV12-4|NA|TRBJ2-3
TGTGCCAGCAGTTGGACCCTAGCTTTGACCCATACGCAGTATTTT
CASSWTLALTHTQYF
>few|TRBV9|NA|TRBJ2-2
TGTGCCAGCTCAGGACTAACGGACACCGGGGAGCTGTTTTTT
CASSGLTDTGELFF
>few|TRBV6-6|NA|TRBJ2-1
TGTGCCAGCAGTTACGGAACAGGGCAGTTATACAATGAGCAGTTCTTC
CASSYGTGQLYNEQFF
>few|TRBV2|NA|TRBJ1-1
TGTGCCTCCCCCCGGGGAGGGGTGAACACTGAAGCTTTCTTT
CASPRGGVNTEAFF
>NA|TRBV7-2|TRBD1|TRBJ2-7
TGTGCCAGCAGCACAGGACAGGGGTTCCGATTC
CASSTGQGFRF
>NA|TRBV4-1|TRBD1|TRBJ1-1
TGCGCCAGCAGCCAAGATAGTGGGACAGGGGCCATCTCCATGAACACTGAAGCTTTCTTT
CASSQDSGTGAISMNTEAFF
>NA|TRBV19|TRBD1|TRBJ1-1
TGTGCCAGTAGTGCGCTGACAGGGAGCACTGAAGCTTTCTTT
CASSALTGSTEAFF
>NA|TRBV6-2/TRBV6-3|NA|TRBJ2-5
TGTGCCAGCACCCTCAAGCCAGGGGGGGGTGTAACCCAGTACTTC
CASTLKPGGGVTQYF
>few|TRBV4-1|TRBD1|TRBJ1-1
TGCGCCAGCAGCCACGCCGGGGGACAGGGCCTTGAAGCTTTCTTT
CASSHAGGQGLEAFF
>NA|TRBV27|TRBD2|TRBJ2-5
TGTGCCAGCAGTTGGGGGGGTGGCCGACTGGGGACCCAGTACTTC
CASSWGGGRLGTQYF
>NA|TRBV27|TRBD2|TRBJ2-1
TGTGCCAGCAGTATTTCCGGGACTAGCGTTAATGAGCAGTTCTTC
CASSISGTSVNEQFF
>NA|TRBV4-3|NA|TRBJ1-2
TGCGCCAGCAGCCAAGTGGGACTGGTGAACTATGGCTACACCTTC
CASSQVGLVNYGYTF
>few|TRBV28|TRBD1|TRBJ2-4
TGTGCCAGCAGGACAGGGGGGGTCAAAAACATTCAGTACTTC
CASRTGGVKNIQYF
>many|TRBV7-2|NA|TRBJ2-3
TGTGCCAGCAGCTTAGGGCCTAGGGCAGGAGATACGCAGTATTTT
CASSLGPRAGDTQYF
>NA|TRBV5-1|NA|TRBJ2-1
TGCGCCAGCAGCTTGGCGGCAGTCCTCTCCTACAATGAGCAGTTCTTC
CASSLAAVLSYNEQFF
>NA|TRBV5-6|NA|TRBJ2-1
TGTGCCAGCAGCCCGGGCATGGGGTCGAGACGCTCCTACAATGAGCAGTTCTTC
CASSPGMGSRRSYNEQFF
>many|TRBV7-9|TRBD1|TRBJ2-3
TGTGCCAGCAGCTCAATGACAGGGGGTACGAGCACAGATACGCAGTATTTT
CASSSMTGGTSTDTQYF
>NA|TRBV29-1|NA|TRBJ2-7
TGCAGCGTTAACAGGGATCCCTACGAGCAGTACTTC
CSVNRDPYEQYF
>NA|TRBV19|NA|TRBJ1-1
TGTGCCAGTAGTATACTGCAGGGGTCTTCAAACACTGAAGCTTTCTTT
CASSILQGSSNTEAFF
>NA|TRBV12-3/TRBV12-4|NA|TRBJ2-7
TGTGCCAGCAGTTTAGTAGGGTATCGTTACGAGCAGTACTTC
CASSLVGYRYEQYF
>many|TRBV7-8|TRBD1|TRBJ2-3
TGTGCCAGCAGCTCGACAGGGGGCCGGTACACAGATACGCAGTATTTT
CASSSTGGRYTDTQYF
>few|TRBV27|NA|TRBJ1-1
TGTGCCAGCAGTCCCTGGACAGAAACCTACACTGAAGCTTTCTTT
CASSPWTETYTEAFF
>many|TRBV7-9|TRBD1|TRBJ2-2
TGTGCCAGCAGCTTAAGAGAAGCAGGGGGCAGGAAATCACCTACCGGGGAGCTGTTTTTT
CASSLREAGGRKSPTGELFF
>NA|TRBV12-3/TRBV12-4|TRBD2|TRBJ2-3
TGTGCCAGCAGTTTTTCGTCCAGCGGGGGGGCCGCGAGCACAGATACGCAGTATTTT
CASSFSSSGGAASTDTQYF
>NA|TRBV10-3|NA|TRBJ1-6
TGTGCCATCAGTGAGTGGGCGGGCGATTCACCCCTCCACTTT
CAISEWAGDSPLHF
>NA|TRBV12-3/TRBV12-4|TRBD2|TRBJ2-1
TGTGCCAGCAGTTTACTAGAGCGGGGGGACGATGAGCAGTTCTTC
CASSLLERGDDEQFF
>many|TRBV7-3|NA|TRBJ2-1
TGTGCCAGCAGCCCCTTCAAGGGGCCACTCATGGGGGAGCAGTTCTTC
CASSPFKGPLMGEQFF
>few|TRBV12-3/TRBV12-4|NA|TRBJ1-2
TGTGCCAGCAGCTATAACTCTGAGGGGGACCCCTATGGCTACACCTTC
CASSYNSEGDPYGYTF
>few|TRBV4-1|NA|TRBJ1-1
TGCGCCAGCAGCCAAGCTCGGGGGAGCGACACTGAAGCTTTCTTT
CASSQARGSDTEAFF
>many|TRBV7-6|NA|TRBJ2-1
TGTGCCAGCAGCTTAGGGGCAGGTTTGCTCCGCAATGAGCAGTTCTTC
CASSLGAGLLRNEQFF
>NA|TRBV27|NA|TRBJ1-6
TGTGCCAGCAGTTTTTACGGGGTGGGCTCCTATAATTCACCCCTCCACTTT
CASSFYGVGSYNSPLHF
>many|TRBV7-2|NA|TRBJ2-4
TGTGCCAGCAGCTTAGCGTGGGAGAGAAAAAACATTCAGTACTTC
CASSLAWERKNIQYF
>many|TRBV7-9|TRBD1|TRBJ2-5
TGTGCCAGCAGCTTAGGGTTGACAGGGCAAGAGACCCAGTACTTC
CASSLGLTGQETQYF
>many|TRBV7-2|TRBD2|TRBJ2-2
TGTGCCAGCCCGCGACCCGGGGGGGGACGCCTCCACACCGGGGAGCTGTTTTTT
CASPRPGGGRLHTGELFF
>NA|TRBV6-5|TRBD2|TRBJ2-3
TGTGCCAGCAGTTATGCCCCCGGGACTAGCGGTTTGAGGCATACGCAGTATTTT
CASSYAPGTSGLRHTQYF
>NA|TRBV28|TRBD1|TRBJ1-3
TGTGCCAGCAGTGAGACAGGGGGTAGGAGAAACACCATATATTTT
CASSETGGRRNTIYF
>NA|TRBV2|NA|TRBJ1-2
TGTGCCAGCATGGGCAGGGTAAACTATGGCTACACCTTC
CASMGRVNYGYTF
>once|TRBV25-1|NA|TRBJ1-2
TGTGCCAGCAGAAGAGGGTCCCACGGCTACACCTTC
CASRRGSHGYTF
>NA|TRBV7-3|TRBD2|TRBJ2-1
TGTGCCAGCAGCCTCCGCGGGGGGGCCGATGAGCAGTTCTTC
CASSLRGGADEQFF
>NA|TRBV12-3/TRBV12-4|TRBD1|TRBJ1-2
TGTGCCAGCACCCCTGACAGGGGGCAGGATGGCTACACCTTC
CASTPDRGQDGYTF
>NA|TRBV27|TRBD2|TRBJ2-2
TGTGCCAGCAGTTTTGAAGCGGGGTATGAGCTGTTTTTT
CASSFEAGYELFF
>many|TRBV7-6|TRBD2|TRBJ2-3
TGTGCCAGCAGTTCTTCTAGCGGGGGCACAGATACGCAGTATTTT
CASSSSSGGTDTQYF
>NA|TRBV12-3/TRBV12-4|NA|TRBJ2-7
TGTGCCAGCAGTTTAAGGTCTAGGCACGAGCAGTACTTC
CASSLRSRHEQYF
>many|TRBV7-8|NA|TRBJ2-1
TGTGCCAGCAGCCTCTACGCAGGGAAAAGATCCTACAATGAGCAGTTCTTC
CASSLYAGKRSYNEQFF
>NA|TRBV18|TRBD2|TRBJ2-5
TGTGCCAGCTCACCACCGGACGGACTAGCGGGTAAAGAGACCCAGTACTTC
CASSPPDGLAGKETQYF